The 23 T cell receptor beta chains below were found in one sample sequenced in a study of beta chain features in type 1 diabetes. The study reverse transcribed the entire isolated RNA, so it sequenced expressed TCRB transcripts. Produced via immunoSEQ multiplex PCR; TCRdb's table is partial and in-frame only. The sample includes about 340,000 clones, 7% to 9% seen only once; the top ten take approximately 0.44%. Sequenced: central memory CD4+ T cells from blood. Source of these receptors: a young woman in good health.

This clone has only a few counts. The chain employs TRBV29-1 and TRBJ1-1, with 7 bases aligning to TRBD1. CDR1 and CDR2 from the germline V gene are SQVTM and ANQGSEA. Trimming removed 7 bases from V and 0 bases from J; junction bases left unmatched: 5. The CDR3 totals 13 residues. Here the CDR3 DNA reads TGCAGCGCCAGGGGACAGATGAACACTGAAGCTTTCTTT. It translates to CSARGQMNTEAFF.

This clone was seen a few times. Here the CDR3 reads CASSLTSLADTSTDTQYF. The CDR3 DNA is TGTGCCAGCAGTTTGACCTCTTTGGCGGACACTAGCACAGATACGCAGTATTTT. The chain links TRBV28 to TRBJ2-3, with a tentative D call TRBD1 (5 bases). CDR3 length: 18 amino acids. With 3 bases removed from V and 0 bases from J, the gap between germline ends came to 19 bases. The germline gives CDR1 MDHEN, CDR2 SYDVKM.

A few counts support this clone. Other DNA sequences in this sample translate to the same CDR3. V and J are TRBV20-1 and TRBJ2-5; D is unclear. Trimming stripped 2 bases from V and 2 bases from J, with 3 bases between. Germline V gives CDR1 DFQATT, CDR2 SNEGSKA (reference sequence). The CDR3 runs to 11 residues. CDR3 region: CSARPQETQYF. In nucleotides, the CDR3 is TGCAGTGCTAGACCTCAAGAGACCCAGTACTTC.

This clone was seen more than once but under ten times. The chain employs TRBV19 and TRBJ2-4; D is possibly TRBD2 (5 bases). Germline V gene data show CDR1 as LNHDA and CDR2 as SQIVND (reference sequence). Between the trimmed V and J ends, which lost 6 bases and 1 base, there was a span of 13 bases. This CDR3 region has 15 residues. This chain's CDR3 is CASSYAPGAKNIQYF. The DNA of the CDR3 is TGTGCCAGTAGCTACGCCCCGGGGGCCAAAAACATTCAGTACTTC.

This clone has just a few counts. The genes are TRBV4-1 and TRBJ2-3, with 10 nucleotides matching TRBD2. V lost 0 bases, J lost 3 bases, and 9 bases stayed unmatched. CDR3 size: 18 residues. Germline CDR1 reads MGHRA; CDR2 reads YSYEKL. The CDR3 sequence is CASSQEGSGRAGTDTQYF. CDR3 nucleotide sequence: TGCGCCAGCAGCCAAGAAGGGAGCGGGAGGGCCGGGACAGATACGCAGTATTTT.

This clone was seen a handful of times. The rearrangement uses TRBV5-1 and TRBJ2-3; 10 bases fit TRBD2. This CDR3 is built from 17 residues. Trimming took 4 bases from V and 2 from J; bases not matched to a gene: 10. Germline values: CDR1 SGHRS, CDR2 YFSETQ. The DNA for the CDR3 is TGCGCCAGCAGCCGCACAATCACTAGCGGGAACACAGATACGCAGTATTTT. It specifies CASSRTITSGNTDTQYF.

The rearrangement joins TRBV5-1 to TRBJ2-4, with D possibly matching TRBD2 (5 bases). V lost 4 bases and J lost 0, with 17 bases in between. The CDR3 spans 17 residues. Germline loops: CDR1 SGHRS, CDR2 YFSETQ. The CDR3, as DNA: TGCGCCAGCAGCCCTAGCACGACGGACCTAGCCAAAAACATTCAGTACTTC. Residues: CASSPSTTDLAKNIQYF.

This clone has more than one count but fewer than ten. Other DNA sequences in the sample encode the same CDR3. The chain uses TRBV20-1 and TRBJ2-1, with D unclear. Trimming stripped 6 bases from V and 3 bases from J, with 3 bases between. The germline CDR1 and CDR2 sequences are DFQATT and SNEGSKA (reference sequence). The CDR3 runs to 10 residues. The chain's CDR3 is CSAIYNEQFF. CDR3 in DNA: TGCAGTGCAATCTACAATGAGCAGTTCTTC.

V and J are TRBV4-2 and TRBJ2-1; 7 bases are shared with TRBD2. Germline CDR1 is LGHNA and CDR2 is YNFKEQ. This CDR3 comprises 16 residues. V lost 0 bases, J lost 1 base, and 3 bases stayed unmatched. The CDR3 coding sequence is TGTGCCAGCAGCCAAGATATTAGCGGGTCCTACAATGAGCAGTTCTTC. Translating gives CASSQDISGSYNEQFF.

The gene calls are TRBV7-9 and TRBJ2-1; unclear D gene. Looked up from germline, CDR1 is SEHNR and CDR2 is FQNEAQ (reference sequence). The CDR3 sequence is 16 residues long. V lost 1 base, J lost 1 base, and 11 bases lay in between. CDR3 protein: CASSLVVGVSYNEQFF. CDR3 nucleotide sequence: TGTGCCAGCAGCTTAGTGGTCGGAGTTTCCTACAATGAGCAGTTCTTC.

This clone came up many times. The chain links TRBV23-1 to TRBJ2-5; D may be TRBD1 (6 bases). TRBV23-1 is identified as an open reading frame with a role that is uncertain. Trimming took 11 bases from V and 3 from J, leaving 16 bases between them. The CDR3 has 13 amino acids. The CDR3 is CAGPRGGEETQYF. The CDR3 DNA reads TGCGCCGGACCCAGAGGGGGAGAAGAGACCCAGTACTTC.

This clone was seen a few times. J is TRBJ2-3 and V is TRBV4-2, with 13 nucleotides matching TRBD2. This CDR3 has 17 amino acids. J lost 5 bases, V lost 4 bases, and 9 bases had no gene match. Germline V lookup: CDR1 LGHNA, CDR2 YNFKEQ. CDR3 region: CASSRQLAGGQLDTQYF. As DNA, the CDR3 is TGTGCCAGCAGCCGCCAACTAGCGGGAGGGCAATTAGATACGCAGTATTTT.

The chain couples TRBV10-2 to TRBJ2-2; no definite D call. The CDR3 is 13 amino acids. V was pared by 2 bases and J by 5 bases, with 6 bases between. The V gene's germline CDR1 is WSHSY and CDR2 SAAADI. CDR3 region: CASSELRTGELFF. CDR3 coding DNA: TGCGCCAGCAGTGAGCTGAGGACCGGGGAGCTGTTTTTT.

Turning to this clone: This may come from a read error, since a much larger clone is one base off. The sample contains more than one DNA sequence encoding this CDR3. V is TRBV6-6 and J is TRBJ1-2; unclear D gene. V lost 9 bases and J 4 bases, leaving 9 bases between the germline ends. The CDR3 covers 11 residues. Germline CDR1 is MNHNY and CDR2 is SVGAGI (reference sequence). As DNA, the CDR3 is TGTGCCAGTAGTCGAACCTATGGCTACACCTTC. Residues: CASSRTYGYTF.

There are a few counts of this clone. The chain couples TRBV10-3 to TRBJ1-3; D ambiguous. Trimming removed 2 bases from V and 4 bases from J, with 6 bases in between. In germline, CDR1 is ENHRY, CDR2 SYGVKD. This CDR3 is 13 amino acids long. CDR3 loop: CAISEGTGNTIYF. The CDR3 nucleotides read TGTGCCATCAGTGAGGGAACGGGAAACACCATATATTTT.

V and J are TRBV6-1 and TRBJ1-2; a possible D gene is TRBD1 (5 bases). The CDR3 extends over 12 amino acids. Looked up from germline, CDR1 is MNHNS and CDR2 is SASEGT. The V gene lost 7 bases and the J gene lost 7 bases, with 13 bases spanning the gap. CDR3 nucleotide sequence: TGTGCCAGCACGAAGGGGTTTGCTGGCTACACCTTC. Amino acids: CASTKGFAGYTF.

This sequence joins TRBV14 and TRBJ1-2, with D perhaps matching TRBD1 (5 bases). The CDR3 length is 15 residues. The V and J ends lost 4 bases and 5 bases respectively, with 17 bases between them. Germline V lookup: CDR1 SGHDN, CDR2 FVKESK. The CDR3 sequence: CASSRNSRDIYGYTF. The CDR3 DNA is TGTGCCAGCAGCCGGAACTCCAGGGATATTTATGGCTACACCTTC.

The genes are TRBV6-5 and TRBJ1-2; D is ambiguous. Trimming removed 5 bases at V and 8 bases at J, with 15 bases between. The length of the CDR3 is 13 residues. Germline CDR1 MNHEY, CDR2 SVGAGI. CDR3 sequence: CASSETDGRGYTF. The CDR3 bases are TGTGCCAGCAGTGAAACGGATGGAAGAGGCTACACCTTC.

This clone turned up a few times. The rearrangement uses TRBV2 and TRBJ2-7; the D call may be TRBD1 or TRBD2 (6 bases each). With 8 bases removed from V and 0 bases from J, the gap between germline ends came to 14 bases. The germline gives CDR1 SNHLY, CDR2 FYNNEI. This CDR3 region has 14 residues. The CDR3 protein is CASQTGGDSYEQYF. The CDR3 region has the DNA TGTGCCAGCCAGACAGGAGGGGACTCCTACGAGCAGTACTTC.

This clone showed up just a few times. The chain uses TRBV15 and TRBJ2-2; D gene uncertain. The CDR3 has 12 amino acids. Germline V CDR1 and CDR2: LNHNV, YYDKDF (reference sequence). Between the trimmed V and J ends, which lost 8 bases and 3 bases, there was a span of 7 bases. The CDR3 spells CATARDTGELFF. CDR3 coding DNA: TGTGCCACCGCTAGGGACACCGGGGAGCTGTTTTTT.

This clone was recorded a few times. The sample has other DNA sequences that encode this CDR3 too. The chain employs TRBV28 and TRBJ2-2, with D hard to call. The CDR3 runs to 13 residues. Trimming took 3 bases from V and 4 from J, leaving 6 bases between them. Germline-derived CDR1 and CDR2 are MDHEN and SYDVKM. In nucleotides, the CDR3 is TGTGCCAGCAGTTTCCCAGCCACCGGGGAGCTGTTTTTT. This translates into CASSFPATGELFF.

J is TRBJ2-7 and V is TRBV5-6, with a tentative D call TRBD2 (5 bases). V was cut by 2 bases and J by 5 bases, with 14 bases left in between. CDR1 is SGHDT and CDR2 is YYEEEE in the germline V gene. The CDR3 loop spans 14 amino acids. The CDR3 nucleotides are TGTGCCAGCAGCTTCCCCACTAGTATCCACGAGCAGTACTTC. Translated: CASSFPTSIHEQYF.

This clone has just a few counts. The chain has TRBV19 and TRBJ2-7; the match to TRBD1 covers 7 bases. In germline, CDR1 is LNHDA, CDR2 SQIVND (reference sequence). The trim removed 3 bases at V and 0 bases at J, leaving 2 bases unmatched. The CDR3 loop spans 14 amino acids. CDR3 region: CASSMNRGSYEQYF. The CDR3 DNA is TGTGCCAGTAGTATGAACAGGGGCTCCTACGAGCAGTACTTC.